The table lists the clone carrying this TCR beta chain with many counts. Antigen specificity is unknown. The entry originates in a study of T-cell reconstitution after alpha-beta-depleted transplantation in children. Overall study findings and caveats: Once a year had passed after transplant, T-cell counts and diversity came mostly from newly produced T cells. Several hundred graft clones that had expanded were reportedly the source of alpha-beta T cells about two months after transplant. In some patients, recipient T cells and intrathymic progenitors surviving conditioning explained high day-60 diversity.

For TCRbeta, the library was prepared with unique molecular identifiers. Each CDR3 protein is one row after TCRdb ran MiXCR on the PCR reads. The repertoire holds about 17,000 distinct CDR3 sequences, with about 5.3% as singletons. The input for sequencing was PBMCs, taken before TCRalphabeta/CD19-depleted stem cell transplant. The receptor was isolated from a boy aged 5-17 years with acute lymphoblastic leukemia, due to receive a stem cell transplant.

The CDR3 is CASSFNPLPAKNIQYF. CDR3 DNA sequence: TGTGCCAGCAGCTTCAATCCGCTACCAGCCAAAAACATTCAGTACTTC. V is TRBV7-9 and J is TRBJ2-4; D remains unclear. This CDR3 is 16 amino acids long. Germline V CDR1 and CDR2: SEHNR, FQNEAQ (reference sequence). V was pared by 3 bases and J by 0 bases, with 12 bases between.